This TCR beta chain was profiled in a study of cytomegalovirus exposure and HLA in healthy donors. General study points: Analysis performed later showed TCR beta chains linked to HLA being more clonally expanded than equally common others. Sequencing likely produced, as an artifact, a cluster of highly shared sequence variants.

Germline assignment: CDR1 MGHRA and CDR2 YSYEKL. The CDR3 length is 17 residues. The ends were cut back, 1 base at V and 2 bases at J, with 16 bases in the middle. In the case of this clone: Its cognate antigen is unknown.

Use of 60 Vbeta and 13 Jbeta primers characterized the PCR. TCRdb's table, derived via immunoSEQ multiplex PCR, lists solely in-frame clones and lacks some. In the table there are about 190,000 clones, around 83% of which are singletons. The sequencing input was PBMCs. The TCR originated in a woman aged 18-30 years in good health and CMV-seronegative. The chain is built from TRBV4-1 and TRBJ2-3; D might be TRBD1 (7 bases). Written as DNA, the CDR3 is TGCGCCAGCAGCCAAGTTATTGGCAGGGGGGACACAGATACGCAGTATTTT. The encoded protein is CASSQVIGRGDTDTQYF.